The clone carrying this T cell receptor (beta chain) was seen more than once but under ten times. What it recognizes is unknown. This sample was included in a study of blood T cells in healthy people across ages. Looked up from germline, CDR1 is LGHNA and CDR2 is YNFKEQ. The CDR3 has 15 amino acids. V lost 0 bases to trimming and J lost 8 bases, with 16 bases between them. Whole-study results and caveats: With age, beta diversity per million T cells declined roughly linearly, significantly by about 37.

Combining a sample-barcoded 5' primer with a J-beta primer mix, a second PCR ran for about 7 to 12 cycles. TCRdb re-analysed the 5' RACE reads in MiXCR, keeping a single row per CDR3 protein. The sample consists of roughly 1,100,000 distinct CDR3 sequences, around 27% of them appearing once. These data were likewise used in another study, on T cells of mothers and their children. From that study: The entire RNA extract went into cDNA synthesis at roughly 1.5 ug per 15 ul.

The TCR sequence derives from a girl aged 2-10 years in good health. J is TRBJ1-2 and V is TRBV4-2; perhaps TRBD1 as D (6 bases). The sequenced sample consisted of blood. CDR3 loop: CASSQDGGGREGYTF. The CDR3 DNA reads TGTGCCAGCAGCCAAGATGGCGGGGGGCGAGAAGGCTACACCTTC.